Sequencing of this T cell receptor beta chain was carried out in a study of T-cell reconstitution after alpha-beta-depleted transplantation in children. This clonotype was seen repeatedly, ten times or more. Preparation of the TCRbeta library used unique molecular identifiers. Each CDR3 protein is one row after TCRdb ran MiXCR on the PCR reads. The sample has some 550,000 distinct CDR3 sequences, about 18% seen once; the top ten hold 2.5% to 3.5%. The germline V gene encodes CDR1 SQVTM and CDR2 ANQGSEA. J was trimmed by 0 bases and V by 4 bases; bases with no gene match: 1. This CDR3 contains 13 residues.

This receptor was taken from a human donor who donated a stem cell graft to a child with acute lymphoblastic leukemia. The specimen comprised PBMCs from the stem cell graft donor, sampled from the stem cell graft. The rearrangement links TRBV29-1 to TRBJ1-1, with 8 bases fitting TRBD1. The DNA of the CDR3 is TGCAGCGTTGGGACAGGGATGAACACTGAAGCTTTCTTT. Encoded protein: CSVGTGMNTEAFF.